These 32 T cell receptor beta chains came from one sample sequenced in a study of blood T cells in healthy people across ages. A sample-barcoded 5' primer and a J-beta primer mix were used in a second PCR of about 7 to 12 cycles. TCRdb fed the 5' RACE reads into MiXCR, producing one record per CDR3 protein. Of about 1.4 million distinct CDR3 sequences listed, roughly 64% are singletons. Sequencing was performed on blood. These receptor sequences come from a man aged 18 to 29 in good health.

The gene calls are TRBV6-5 and TRBJ2-5; 7 bases align to TRBD2. Trimming at V came to 4 bases and at J to 1 base, leaving 15 bases not matched to a gene. Germline V CDR1 and CDR2: MNHEY, SVGAGI. The CDR3 is 18 amino acids. The CDR3 bases are TGTGCCAGCAGTTTCAGGTCCGGGCTAGCGGAAACCCAAGAGACCCAGTACTTC. Translated, it gives CASSFRSGLAETQETQYF.

As to this clonotype: At one boundary the junction diverges from the germline segment, which might be a read error. This rearrangement joins TRBV27 to TRBJ2-6, with TRBD2 as a possible D gene (6 bases). Looked up from germline, CDR1 is MNHEY and CDR2 is SMNVEV (reference sequence). This CDR3 region has 14 residues. The CDR3 coding sequence is TGTGCCAGCAGTTTCGGGGGTGGGGCCAGCGTCCTGACTTTC. Its translation: CASSFGGGASVLTF.

The genes are TRBV30 and TRBJ2-5, with a weak D call TRBD2 (5 bases). This CDR3 is built from 12 residues. V lost 3 bases to trimming and J lost 4 bases, with 9 bases between them. The V gene's germline CDR1 is GTSNPN and CDR2 SVGIG (reference sequence). The DNA for the CDR3 is TGTGCCTGGAGAACGGGGAGAGAGACCCAGTACTTC. It is translated as CAWRTGRETQYF.

V gene TRBV6-6 combines with J gene TRBJ1-2; D unclear. V was clipped by 6 bases and J by 7 bases, with 9 bases between them. Germline assignment: CDR1 MNHNY and CDR2 SVGAGI (reference sequence). The CDR3 contains 11 residues. The CDR3 region is CASSWRVGYTF. The CDR3 DNA sequence: TGTGCCAGCAGCTGGAGGGTTGGCTACACCTTC.

V is TRBV20-1 and J is TRBJ2-3; 11 bases are shared with TRBD2. CDR1 is DFQATT and CDR2 is SNEGSKA in the germline V gene (reference sequence). The CDR3 runs 15 residues. V was pared by 0 bases and J by 4 bases, with 3 bases of the junction left unmatched. CDR3 sequence: CSARDPSGGSDTQYF. CDR3 sequence (DNA): TGCAGTGCTAGAGATCCTAGCGGGGGGTCAGATACGCAGTATTTT.

Only a few counts were recorded for this clonotype. The rearrangement links TRBV7-2 to TRBJ1-2; a weak D match, TRBD1 (6 bases). Germline lookup yields CDR1 SGHTA and CDR2 FQGNSA. V gave up 5 bases and J gave up 7 bases, with 17 bases separating them. CDR3 length equals 14 residues. This CDR3 reads CASSPSPLQGGYTF. CDR3 in DNA: TGTGCCAGCAGCCCCTCACCGTTACAGGGTGGCTACACCTTC.

The CDR3 coding sequence is TGTGCCACCAGCAGAGATTCGGAACGACGCTCCTACAATGAGCAGTTCTTC. Protein sequence: CATSRDSERRSYNEQFF. V is TRBV15 and J is TRBJ2-1; D remains ambiguous. This CDR3 contains 17 residues. Trimming left V 0 bases short and J 0 bases short, with 12 bases between. In germline, CDR1 is LNHNV, CDR2 YYDKDF (reference sequence).

The chain combines TRBV27 with TRBJ2-7, with D possibly being TRBD1 (6 bases). With 5 bases removed from V and 2 bases from J, the gap between germline ends came to 13 bases. There are 14 residues in the CDR3. Per germline, CDR1 MNHEY and CDR2 SMNVEV (reference sequence). In DNA, the CDR3 is TGTGCCAGCAGTAACGAGGACAGTACCTACGAGCAGTACTTC. Translated: CASSNEDSTYEQYF.

This clonotype was picked up one time. V gene TRBV7-2 combines with J gene TRBJ2-5, with D uncertain. The germline V gene has CDR1 SGHTA and CDR2 FQGNSA. This CDR3 is built from 16 residues. V was cut by 2 bases and J by 4 bases, with 17 bases left in between. The CDR3 DNA is TGTGCCAGCAGCTTATGGGCGCCTACGACCGCAGAGACCCAGTACTTC. Residues: CASSLWAPTTAETQYF.

V usage is TRBV28 and J usage is TRBJ2-6; 11 nucleotides agree with TRBD1. This CDR3 is built from 15 residues. V trimming: 11 bases; J trimming: 4 bases; junction bases outside the gene matches: 7. From germline, CDR1 is MDHEN and CDR2 SYDVKM. The CDR3 DNA sequence: TGTGCCTGCCGGGACAGGGGGGTCGGGGCCAACGTCCTGACTTTC. It is translated as CACRDRGVGANVLTF.

This CDR3 reads CSARDNFPPTSGVTDTQYF. In DNA, the CDR3 is TGCAGTGCTAGAGACAACTTCCCCCCAACTAGCGGGGTCACAGATACGCAGTATTTT. The gene calls are TRBV20-1 and TRBJ2-3; TRBD2 agrees at 10 bases. The J segment lost 2 bases and the V segment lost 0 bases, leaving 14 bases of the junction unmatched. CDR3 length: 19 residues. Germline values: CDR1 DFQATT, CDR2 SNEGSKA (reference sequence).

This chain connects TRBV13 to TRBJ2-7; D unclear. This CDR3 has 15 amino acids. Germline lookup yields CDR1 PRHDT and CDR2 FYEKMQ (reference sequence). V was pared by 0 bases and J by 0 bases, with 9 bases between. The CDR3 nucleotides are TGTGCCAGCAGCTTAGGGACCGCCCTCTCCTACGAGCAGTACTTC. Protein product: CASSLGTALSYEQYF. Together with reference TRBV13 and TRBJ2-7, the CDR3 gives the full variable domain: AAGVIQSPRHLIKEKRETATLKCYPIPRHDTVYWYQQGPGQDPQFLISFYEKMQSDKGSIPDRFSAQQFSDYHSELNMSSLELGDSALYFCASSLGTALSYEQYFGPGTRLTVT.

The chain employs TRBV6-2 or TRBV6-3 and TRBJ2-3; 11 bases match TRBD2. Germline-derived CDR1 and CDR2 are MNHEY and SVGEGT. The V segment lost 8 bases and the J segment 5 bases; nucleotides outside the gene matches: 6. The length of the CDR3 is 14 residues. CDR3 region: CASSPGLAVDTQYF. CDR3 sequence (DNA): TGTGCCAGCTCCCCGGGACTAGCGGTAGATACGCAGTATTTT.

This clonotype was found once. V usage is TRBV27 and J usage is TRBJ2-3, with 7 bases fitting TRBD1. V lost 3 bases to trimming and J lost 0 bases; unmatched junction nucleotides: 6. The CDR3 consists of 16 residues. Germline values: CDR1 MNHEY, CDR2 SMNVEV (reference sequence). CDR3 residues: CASSLGKGASTDTQYF. Here the CDR3 DNA reads TGTGCCAGCAGTTTGGGAAAGGGGGCCAGCACAGATACGCAGTATTTT.

The rearrangement joins TRBV2 to TRBJ1-2, with a tentative D call TRBD1 (5 bases). Germline CDR1 SNHLY, CDR2 FYNNEI. V was clipped by 6 bases and J by 1 base, with 9 bases between them. CDR3 length: 13 amino acids. CDR3 sequence: CASRAGYNYGYTF. CDR3 sequence (DNA): TGTGCCAGCAGGGCAGGGTATAACTATGGCTACACCTTC.

V gene TRBV11-2 combines with J gene TRBJ2-1; 13 bases are a match to TRBD2. The CDR3 extends over 19 amino acids. V lost 2 bases and J lost 5; bases outside the gene matches: 12. CDR1 SGHAT and CDR2 FQNNGV come from the germline V gene. The chain's CDR3 is CASSLFPGAGLAGDNEQFF. The DNA for the CDR3 is TGTGCCAGCAGCTTATTTCCGGGCGCAGGACTAGCGGGGGACAATGAGCAGTTCTTC.

A single count supports this clonotype. The rearrangement links TRBV27 to TRBJ1-1; tentatively, D is TRBD1 (5 bases). This CDR3 is built from 15 residues. The ends were cut back, 2 bases at V and 4 bases at J, with 14 bases in the middle. CDR1 MNHEY and CDR2 SMNVEV come from the germline V gene (reference sequence). In nucleotides, the CDR3 is TGTGCCAGCAGTTTAACTGGGGCGACTGGCACTGAAGCTTTCTTT. Translated: CASSLTGATGTEAFF.

This clonotype is a singleton in its sample. V and J are TRBV5-8 and TRBJ2-1; D is uncertain. Trimming removed 10 bases from V and 8 bases from J, with 4 bases in between. This CDR3 region has 8 residues. Germline lookup yields CDR1 SGHTS and CDR2 YDEGEE. The CDR3 sequence is CAPDEQFF. In DNA form, the CDR3 reads TGTGCCCCGGATGAGCAGTTCTTC.

This chain uses TRBV5-5 with TRBJ1-4; D uncertain. The ends were cut back, 4 bases at V and 0 bases at J, with 13 bases in the middle. Germline CDR1 SGHKS, CDR2 YYEKEE (reference sequence). The CDR3 contains 16 residues. The CDR3 region is CASSRRTPATNEKLFF. The CDR3 bases are TGTGCCAGCAGCCGTAGGACCCCCGCAACTAATGAAAAACTGTTTTTT.

The chain is built from TRBV20-1 and TRBJ2-3, with 9 bases lining up with TRBD2. CDR3 length: 12 amino acids. CDR1 and CDR2 from the germline V gene are DFQATT and SNEGSKA (reference sequence). For the CDR3, the DNA is TGCAGCCCTAGCGGGAACACAGATACGCAGTATTTT. Translating gives CSPSGNTDTQYF.

The chain combines TRBV20-1 with TRBJ1-4; D not certain. Germline lookup yields CDR1 DFQATT and CDR2 SNEGSKA (reference sequence). The V end was cut by 3 bases, the J end by 0 bases, with 11 bases between. The CDR3 has 15 amino acids. This CDR3 is CSASRHSATNEKLFF. DNA for the CDR3: TGCAGTGCTAGCCGTCACAGTGCAACTAATGAAAAACTGTTTTTT.

The V and J genes are TRBV5-5 and TRBJ1-1; D uncertain. Trimming removed 4 bases at V and 0 bases at J, with 13 bases between. This CDR3 is built from 15 residues. CDR1 is SGHKS and CDR2 is YYEKEE in the germline V gene (reference sequence). The CDR3 DNA is TGTGCCAGCAGCCCCGACCGCCGTATGAACACTGAAGCTTTCTTT. Translated, it gives CASSPDRRMNTEAFF.

The rearrangement joins TRBV20-1 to TRBJ1-1, with 8 bases matching TRBD1. Trimming cost V 4 bases and J 7 bases; bases outside gene matches: 14. In germline, CDR1 is DFQATT, CDR2 SNEGSKA (reference sequence). The CDR3 extends over 15 amino acids. The chain's CDR3 is CSAIGQGFELGEAFF. The DNA of the CDR3 is TGCAGTGCTATCGGACAGGGTTTTGAGTTAGGTGAAGCTTTCTTT.

This clonotype appeared a few times. The chain joins TRBV5-1 to TRBJ2-1; either TRBD1 or TRBD2 may fit D (5 bases each). Germline loops: CDR1 SGHRS, CDR2 YFSETQ. Between the trimmed V and J ends, which lost 1 base and 0 bases, there was a span of 11 bases. The length of the CDR3 is 16 residues. The CDR3 here is CASSLWSGSSYNEQFF. The CDR3 DNA reads as TGCGCCAGCAGCTTGTGGTCAGGGAGCTCCTACAATGAGCAGTTCTTC.

As to this clonotype: At one boundary the junction diverges from the germline segment, which might be a read error. The V gene is TRBV9, the J gene TRBJ2-5; 7 nucleotides line up with TRBD1. This CDR3 has 14 residues. Looked up from germline, CDR1 is SGDLS and CDR2 is YYNGEE. The CDR3 nucleotides read TGTGCCAGCAGCTCTGGGACAGCCATGGAGACCCAGTACTTT. This translates into CASSSGTAMETQYF.

At least ten counts were recorded for this clonotype. Possible read error: a much larger clone is one base away. V and J are TRBV5-1 and TRBJ1-1; D unclear. The CDR3 extends over 13 amino acids. Germline lookup yields CDR1 SGHRS and CDR2 YFSETQ. V lost 3 bases and J lost 1, with 7 bases in between. The DNA of the CDR3 is TGCGCCAGCAGCTGGTTGTCGAACACTGAAGCTTTCTTT. It encodes CASSWLSNTEAFF.

V and J are TRBV12-3 or TRBV12-4 and TRBJ2-1; 7 bases map to TRBD1. The CDR3 has 14 residues. V lost 10 bases to trimming and J lost 6 bases; unmatched junction nucleotides: 12. The CDR3 DNA reads TGTGCCACCCGAGAGGGGGCTGGGTGCAATGAGCAGTTCTTC. It yields the protein CATREGAGCNEQFF.

This chain joins TRBV9 and TRBJ2-7, with TRBD1 identical over 11 bases. J lost 2 bases, V lost 0 bases, and 13 bases had no gene match. The CDR3 totals 19 residues. CDR1 and CDR2 from the germline V gene are SGDLS and YYNGEE. The CDR3 sequence: CASSVDPGTGGSKTYEQYF. In DNA form, the CDR3 reads TGTGCCAGCAGCGTAGACCCCGGGACAGGGGGGAGCAAAACCTACGAGCAGTACTTC.

This clonotype has a handful of counts. Here the CDR3 DNA reads TGTGCCACCCAGGACGGGCGGAGTGCAACTAATGAAAAACTGTTTTTT. It encodes CATQDGRSATNEKLFF. V usage is TRBV10-3 and J usage is TRBJ1-4, with unresolved D. Trimming left V 10 bases short and J 0 bases short, with 18 bases between. Germline V gives CDR1 ENHRY, CDR2 SYGVKD. The CDR3 loop spans 16 amino acids.

The CDR3 DNA follows: TGCAGTGCTAGAGAGATCCTCCCATCCATCACAGATACGCAGTATTTT. It encodes CSAREILPSITDTQYF. The rearrangement joins TRBV20-1 to TRBJ2-3; D not certain. Trimming took off 0 bases at V and 2 bases at J, with 15 bases between the two ends. Germline CDR1 DFQATT, CDR2 SNEGSKA (reference sequence). The CDR3 covers 16 residues.

The gene calls are TRBV10-3 and TRBJ1-4, with D perhaps TRBD1 (6 bases). The CDR3 consists of 14 residues. V dropped 5 bases and J dropped 6 bases, with 13 bases sitting between them. Germline V gene sequence: CDR1 ENHRY, CDR2 SYGVKD. CDR3 protein: CAISSAGGYEKLFF. Here the CDR3 DNA reads TGTGCCATCAGTTCTGCGGGGGGCTATGAAAAACTGTTTTTT.

CDR3 in DNA: TGCAGCGTTGCCGCATCAGGGAATGAGCAGTTCTTC. This gives the protein CSVAASGNEQFF. J is TRBJ2-1 and V is TRBV29-1, with D tentatively TRBD1 (5 bases). Germline lookup yields CDR1 SQVTM and CDR2 ANQGSEA. This CDR3 has 12 residues. The V and J ends lost 4 bases and 7 bases respectively, with 11 bases between them.